In its sample, the clone carrying this T cell receptor (beta chain) was seen once. Authors' analysis steps: Amplification of reference gene primers was used by the study to estimate nucleated cell counts. Profiling relied on immunoSEQ multiplex PCR, and the TCRdb table lists in-frame clones only, not all of them. V, J and clone size are those of that table, while D and trimming were read from the DNA. This sample has roughly 250,000 clones, with around 90% found just once. This sample was taken from a study of blood T cell repertoires in COVID-19. Overall study: Donors in the United States, Italy and Spain gave samples during acute or convalescent COVID-19. The cDNA or gDNA used as material had been derived from T cells, B-cell-depleted T cells, or PBMCs.

Germline CDR1 reads SGHAT; CDR2 reads FQNNGV. The CDR3 has 11 amino acids. Trimming cost V 4 bases and J 15 bases, with 13 bases left between them. The chain joins TRBV11-2 to TRBJ2-1; maybe TRBD1 (6 bases). The receptor's source is a woman aged 40 to 49 who had recovered from COVID-19. Material: peripheral blood. The CDR3 here is CASSSSGVRFF. The CDR3, as DNA: TGTGCCAGCAGCTCCTCAGGGGTTCGGTTCTTC.